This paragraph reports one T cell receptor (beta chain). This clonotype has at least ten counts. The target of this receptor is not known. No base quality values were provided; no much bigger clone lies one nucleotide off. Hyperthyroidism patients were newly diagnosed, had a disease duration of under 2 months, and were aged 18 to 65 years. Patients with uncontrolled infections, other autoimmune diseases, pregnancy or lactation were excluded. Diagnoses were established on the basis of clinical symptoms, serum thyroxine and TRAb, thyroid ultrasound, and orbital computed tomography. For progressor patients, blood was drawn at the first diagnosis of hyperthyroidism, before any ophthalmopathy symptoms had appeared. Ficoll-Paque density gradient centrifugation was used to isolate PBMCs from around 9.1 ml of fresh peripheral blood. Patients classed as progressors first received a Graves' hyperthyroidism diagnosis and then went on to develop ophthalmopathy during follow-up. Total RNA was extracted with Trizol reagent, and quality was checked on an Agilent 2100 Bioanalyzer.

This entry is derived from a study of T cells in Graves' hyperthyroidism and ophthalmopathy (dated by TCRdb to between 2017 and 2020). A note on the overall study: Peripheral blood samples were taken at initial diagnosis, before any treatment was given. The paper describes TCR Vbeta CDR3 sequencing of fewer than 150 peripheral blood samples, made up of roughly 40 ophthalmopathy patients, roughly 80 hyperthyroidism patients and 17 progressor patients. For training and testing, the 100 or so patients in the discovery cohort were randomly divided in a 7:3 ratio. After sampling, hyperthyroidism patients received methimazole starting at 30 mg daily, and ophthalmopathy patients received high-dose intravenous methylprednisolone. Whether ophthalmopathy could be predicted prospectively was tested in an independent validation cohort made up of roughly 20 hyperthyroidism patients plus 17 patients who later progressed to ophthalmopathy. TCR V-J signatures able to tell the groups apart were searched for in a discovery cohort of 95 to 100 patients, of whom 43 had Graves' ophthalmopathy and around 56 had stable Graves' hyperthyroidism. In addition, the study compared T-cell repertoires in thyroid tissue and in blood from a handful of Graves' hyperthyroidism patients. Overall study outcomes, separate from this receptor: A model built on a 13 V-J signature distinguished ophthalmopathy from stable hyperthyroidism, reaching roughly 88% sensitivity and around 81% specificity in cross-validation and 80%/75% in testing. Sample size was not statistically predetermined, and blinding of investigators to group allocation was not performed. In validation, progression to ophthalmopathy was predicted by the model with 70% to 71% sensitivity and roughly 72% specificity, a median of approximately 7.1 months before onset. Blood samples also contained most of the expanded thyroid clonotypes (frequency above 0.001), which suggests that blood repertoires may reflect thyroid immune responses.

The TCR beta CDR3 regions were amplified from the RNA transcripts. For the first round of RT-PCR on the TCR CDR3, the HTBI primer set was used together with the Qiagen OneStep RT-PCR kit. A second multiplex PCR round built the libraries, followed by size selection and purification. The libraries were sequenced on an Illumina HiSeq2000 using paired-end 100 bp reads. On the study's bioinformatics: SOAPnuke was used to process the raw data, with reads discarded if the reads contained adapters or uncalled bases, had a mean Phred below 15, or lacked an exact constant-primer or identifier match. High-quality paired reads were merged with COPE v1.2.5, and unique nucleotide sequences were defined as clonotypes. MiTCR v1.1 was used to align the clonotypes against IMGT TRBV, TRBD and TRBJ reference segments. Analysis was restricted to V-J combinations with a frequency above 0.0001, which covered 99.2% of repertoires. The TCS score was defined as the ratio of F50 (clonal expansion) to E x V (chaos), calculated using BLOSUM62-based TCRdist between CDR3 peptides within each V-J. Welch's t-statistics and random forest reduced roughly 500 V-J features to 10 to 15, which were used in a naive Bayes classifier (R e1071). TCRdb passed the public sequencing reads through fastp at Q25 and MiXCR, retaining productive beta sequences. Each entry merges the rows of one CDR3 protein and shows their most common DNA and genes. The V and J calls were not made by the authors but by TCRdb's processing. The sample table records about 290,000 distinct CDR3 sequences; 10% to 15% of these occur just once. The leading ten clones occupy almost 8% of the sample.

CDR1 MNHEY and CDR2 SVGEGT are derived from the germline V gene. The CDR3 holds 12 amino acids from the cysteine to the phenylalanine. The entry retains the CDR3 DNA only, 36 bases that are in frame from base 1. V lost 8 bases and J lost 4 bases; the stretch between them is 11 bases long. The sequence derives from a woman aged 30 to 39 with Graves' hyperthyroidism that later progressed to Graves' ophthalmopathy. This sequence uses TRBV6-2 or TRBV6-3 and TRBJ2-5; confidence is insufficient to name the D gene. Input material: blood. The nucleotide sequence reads TGTGCCAGCCGACGAGGCTCAGAGACCCAGTACTTC. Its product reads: CASRRGSETQYF.